This T cell receptor (beta chain) was identified in a study of T cell therapy after organ transplantation. About the study: Therapy products were autologous CMV-specific T cells, peptide-expanded for approximately 14 days. Short-term post-therapy samples: blood collected 4 to 8 weeks after completing therapy.

Regarding time point: 4-8 weeks after completion of therapy. Worth noting for this clone: Its cognate antigen is unknown.

The CDR3 has 15 amino acids. Sequencing used immunoSEQ multiplex PCR; TCRdb keeps in-frame clones, though not all of them. The data hold almost 20,000 clones, with around 81% observed a single time. This sample comprised CD8+ T cells from blood, obtained after autologous CMV-specific T cell therapy. The chain links TRBV21-1 to TRBJ2-6; the tabulated D call, TRBD1, remains unverified against the DNA. TRBV21-1 is a pseudogene locus. This TCR was sampled from a human patient who had received a solid organ transplant and had CMV disease. Some T cells may originate from the graft donor. The CDR3 protein is CASSTDKSGANVLTF. Written as DNA, the CDR3 is TGTGCCAGCAGCACCGACAAGTCCGGGGCCAACGTCCTGACTTTC.